This T cell receptor beta chain was identified during a study of response to subunit inactivated influenza vaccine. This clonotype was counted between two and nine times. The antigen is undetermined. TCRdb reanalysed the RT-PCR reads using MiXCR and keeps one entry per CDR3 protein. Here the sample spans about 650,000 distinct CDR3 sequences, 12% to 15% being singletons. The V segment lost 3 bases and the J segment 8 bases; nucleotides outside the gene matches: 12. The CDR3 runs to 16 residues. The germline V gene encodes CDR1 DFQATT and CDR2 SNEGSKA (reference sequence). Study observations and caveats: With each seasonal influenza vaccination, the authors suggested, few new T cells are recruited.

The sequencing used PBMCs from blood, collected approximately 15 days before vaccination. The clonotype comes from a middle-aged man who received an inactivated influenza vaccine. The chain combines TRBV20-1 with TRBJ2-1; 11 bases fit TRBD2. For the CDR3, the DNA is TGCAGTGCTAGCACGACTAGCGGGACTTTCATTGATGAGCAGTTCTTC. Protein sequence: CSASTTSGTFIDEQFF.